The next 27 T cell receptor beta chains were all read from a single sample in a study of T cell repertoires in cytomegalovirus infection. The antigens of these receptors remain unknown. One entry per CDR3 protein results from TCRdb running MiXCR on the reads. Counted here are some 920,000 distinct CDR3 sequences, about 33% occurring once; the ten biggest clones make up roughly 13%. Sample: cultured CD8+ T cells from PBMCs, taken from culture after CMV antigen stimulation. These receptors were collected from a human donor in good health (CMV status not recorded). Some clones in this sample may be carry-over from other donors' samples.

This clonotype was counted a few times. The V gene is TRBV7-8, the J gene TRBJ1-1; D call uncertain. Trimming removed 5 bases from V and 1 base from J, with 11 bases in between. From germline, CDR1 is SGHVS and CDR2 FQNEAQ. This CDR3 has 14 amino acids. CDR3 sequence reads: CASSENPQNTEAFF. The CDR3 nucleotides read TGTGCCAGCAGCGAAAATCCCCAGAACACTGAAGCTTTCTTT.

The CDR3 coding sequence is TGTGCCAGCACCCTGGTAGCCGGAGGGTCCGCTTATGGCTACACCTTC. This codes for CASTLVAGGSAYGYTF. The gene calls are TRBV27 and TRBJ1-2; D is unclear. This CDR3 is built from 16 residues. V was clipped by 7 bases and J by 5 bases, with 23 bases between them. The germline V gene encodes CDR1 MNHEY and CDR2 SMNVEV (reference sequence).

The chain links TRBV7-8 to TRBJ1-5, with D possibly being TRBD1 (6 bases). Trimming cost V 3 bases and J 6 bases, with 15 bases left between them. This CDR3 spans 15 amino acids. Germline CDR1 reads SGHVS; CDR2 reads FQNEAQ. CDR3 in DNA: TGTGCCAGCAGCTTGGCTCAGGGGTGGCGTCAGCCCCAGCATTTT. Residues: CASSLAQGWRQPQHF. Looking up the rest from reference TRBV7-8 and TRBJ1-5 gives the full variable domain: GAGVSQSPRYKVAKRGQDVALRCDPISGHVSLFWYQQALGQGPEFLTYFQNEAQLDKSGLPSDRFFAERPEGSVSTLKIQRTQQEDSAVYLCASSLAQGWRQPQHFGDGTRLSIL.

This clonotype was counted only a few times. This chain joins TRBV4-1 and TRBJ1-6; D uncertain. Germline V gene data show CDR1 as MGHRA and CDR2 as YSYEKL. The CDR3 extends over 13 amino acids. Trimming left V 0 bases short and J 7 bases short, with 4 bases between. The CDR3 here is CASSQEPNSPLHF. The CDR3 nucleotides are TGCGCCAGCAGCCAAGAACCCAATTCACCCCTCCACTTT.

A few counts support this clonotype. Here the CDR3 reads CASSFPDGEQYF. For the CDR3, the DNA is TGTGCCAGCAGTTTTCCCGACGGCGAGCAGTACTTC. The gene calls are TRBV27 and TRBJ2-7; D remains unclear. Germline lookup yields CDR1 MNHEY and CDR2 SMNVEV (reference sequence). The V end was cut by 3 bases, the J end by 6 bases, with 9 bases between. This CDR3 comprises 12 residues.

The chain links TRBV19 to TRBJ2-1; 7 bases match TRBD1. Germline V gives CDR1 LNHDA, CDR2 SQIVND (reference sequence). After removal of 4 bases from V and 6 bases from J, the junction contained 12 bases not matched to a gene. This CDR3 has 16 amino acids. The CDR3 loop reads CASSTIGTDNINEQFF. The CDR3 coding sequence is TGTGCCAGTAGTACTATAGGGACAGACAACATCAATGAGCAGTTCTTC.

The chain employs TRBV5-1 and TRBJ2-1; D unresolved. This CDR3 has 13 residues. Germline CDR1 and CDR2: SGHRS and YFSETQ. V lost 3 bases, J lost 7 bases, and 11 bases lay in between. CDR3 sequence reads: CASSSPMKNEQFF. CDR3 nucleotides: TGCGCCAGCAGCTCACCAATGAAGAATGAGCAGTTCTTC.

DNA of the CDR3: TGTGCCAGCAGTAATCCAGGGGAAGAAGCTTTCTTT. Amino acid sequence: CASSNPGEEAFF. V usage is TRBV2 and J usage is TRBJ1-1; TRBD1 might be the D (6 bases). The CDR3 spans 12 residues. The V gene lost 5 bases and the J gene lost 8 bases, with 12 bases spanning the gap. The germline gives CDR1 SNHLY, CDR2 FYNNEI.

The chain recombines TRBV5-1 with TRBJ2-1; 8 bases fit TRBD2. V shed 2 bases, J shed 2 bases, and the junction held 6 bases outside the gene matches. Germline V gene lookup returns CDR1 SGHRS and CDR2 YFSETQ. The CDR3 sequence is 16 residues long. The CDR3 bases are TGCGCCAGCAGCTTTATGGCGGGGGGTCCCTACAATGAGCAGTTCTTC. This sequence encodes CASSFMAGGPYNEQFF.

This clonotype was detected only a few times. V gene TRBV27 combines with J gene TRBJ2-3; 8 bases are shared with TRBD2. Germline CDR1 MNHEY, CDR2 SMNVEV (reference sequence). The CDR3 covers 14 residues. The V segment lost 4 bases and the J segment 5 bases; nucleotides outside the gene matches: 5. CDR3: CASSSGGRRDTQYF. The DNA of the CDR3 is TGTGCCAGCAGTTCGGGGGGGCGGAGAGATACGCAGTATTTT.

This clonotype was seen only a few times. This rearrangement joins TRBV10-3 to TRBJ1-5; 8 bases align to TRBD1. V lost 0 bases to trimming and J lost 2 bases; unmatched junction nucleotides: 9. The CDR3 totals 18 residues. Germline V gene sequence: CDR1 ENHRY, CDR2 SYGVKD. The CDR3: CAISESKQGGRGNQPQHF. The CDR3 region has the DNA TGTGCCATCAGTGAGTCGAAACAGGGGGGGAGAGGCAATCAGCCCCAGCATTTT.

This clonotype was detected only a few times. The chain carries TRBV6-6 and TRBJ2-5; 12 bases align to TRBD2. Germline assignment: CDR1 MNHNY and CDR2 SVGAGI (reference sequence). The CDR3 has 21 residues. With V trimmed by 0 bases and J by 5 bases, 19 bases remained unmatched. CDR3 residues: CASSYSTSSGGAMFGLETQYF. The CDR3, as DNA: TGTGCCAGCAGTTACTCGACCTCTAGCGGGGGGGCTATGTTTGGTTTGGAGACCCAGTACTTC.

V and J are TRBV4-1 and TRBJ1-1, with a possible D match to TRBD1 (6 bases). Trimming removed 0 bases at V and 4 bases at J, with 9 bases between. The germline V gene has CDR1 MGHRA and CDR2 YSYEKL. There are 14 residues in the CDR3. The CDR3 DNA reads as TGCGCCAGCAGCCAAGAAGGCAGGGGCACTGAAGCTTTCTTT. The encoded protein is CASSQEGRGTEAFF.

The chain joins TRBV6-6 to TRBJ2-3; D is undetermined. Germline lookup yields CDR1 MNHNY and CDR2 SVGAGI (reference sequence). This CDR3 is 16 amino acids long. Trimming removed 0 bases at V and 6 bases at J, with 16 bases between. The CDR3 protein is CASSYSSWGIQDTQYF. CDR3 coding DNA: TGTGCCAGCAGTTACTCTTCTTGGGGAATTCAGGATACGCAGTATTTT.

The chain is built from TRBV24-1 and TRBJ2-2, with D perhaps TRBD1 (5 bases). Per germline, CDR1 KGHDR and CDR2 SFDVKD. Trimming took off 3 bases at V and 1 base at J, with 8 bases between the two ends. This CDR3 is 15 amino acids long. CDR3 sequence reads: CATSDRQGNTGELFF. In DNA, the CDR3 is TGTGCCACCAGTGATCGCCAGGGGAACACCGGGGAGCTGTTTTTT.

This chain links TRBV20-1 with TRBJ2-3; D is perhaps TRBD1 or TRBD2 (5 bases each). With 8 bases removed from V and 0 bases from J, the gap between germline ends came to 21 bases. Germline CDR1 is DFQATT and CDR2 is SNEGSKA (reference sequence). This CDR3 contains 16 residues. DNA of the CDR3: TGCAGTACGAGAAACCGGGACGCTGCTAGCACAGATACGCAGTATTTT. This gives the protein CSTRNRDAASTDTQYF.

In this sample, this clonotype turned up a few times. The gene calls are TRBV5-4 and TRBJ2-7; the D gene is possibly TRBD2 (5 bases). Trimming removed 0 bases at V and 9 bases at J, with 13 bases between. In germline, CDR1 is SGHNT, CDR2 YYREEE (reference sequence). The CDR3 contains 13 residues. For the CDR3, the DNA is TGTGCCAGCAGCTTGGGCGCGGTTGGAGGGCAGTACTTC. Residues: CASSLGAVGGQYF.

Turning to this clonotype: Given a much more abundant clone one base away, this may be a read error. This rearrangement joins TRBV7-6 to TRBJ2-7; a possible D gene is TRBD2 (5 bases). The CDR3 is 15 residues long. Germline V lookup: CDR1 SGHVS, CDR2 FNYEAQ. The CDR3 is CVSSLGNFGKPEQYF. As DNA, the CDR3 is TGTGTCAGCAGCTTAGGAAATTTCGGGAAACCCGAGCAGTACTTC.

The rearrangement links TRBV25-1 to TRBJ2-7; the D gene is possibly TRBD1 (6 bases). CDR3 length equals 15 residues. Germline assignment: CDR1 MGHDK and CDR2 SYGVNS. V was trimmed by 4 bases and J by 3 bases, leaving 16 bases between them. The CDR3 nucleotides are TGTGCCAGCAGTGGAAAAACAGGGAGTAGCTACGAGCAGTACGTC. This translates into CASSGKTGSSYEQYV.

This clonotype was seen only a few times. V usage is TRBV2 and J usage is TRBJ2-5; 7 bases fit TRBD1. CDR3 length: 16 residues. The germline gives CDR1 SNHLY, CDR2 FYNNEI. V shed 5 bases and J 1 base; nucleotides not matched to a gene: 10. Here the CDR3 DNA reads TGTGCCAGCAGTCTTCCCCGGGACAGATTCCAAGAGACCCAGTACTTC. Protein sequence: CASSLPRDRFQETQYF.

The CDR3 loop reads CASSWTGESSYQQYV. The CDR3 DNA reads TGTGCCAGCAGTTGGACAGGGGAAAGCTCCTACCAGCAGTACGTC. This chain connects TRBV7-2 to TRBJ2-7; the match to TRBD1 covers 9 bases. From germline, CDR1 is SGHTA and CDR2 FQGNSA. This CDR3 has 15 amino acids.

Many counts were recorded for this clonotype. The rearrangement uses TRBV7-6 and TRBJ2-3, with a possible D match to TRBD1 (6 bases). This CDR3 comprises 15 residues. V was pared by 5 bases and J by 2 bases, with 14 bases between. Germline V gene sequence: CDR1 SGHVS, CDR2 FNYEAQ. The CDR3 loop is CASSRTGKSTDTQYF. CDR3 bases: TGTGCCAGCAGCAGAACAGGGAAGTCCACAGATACGCAGTATTTT.

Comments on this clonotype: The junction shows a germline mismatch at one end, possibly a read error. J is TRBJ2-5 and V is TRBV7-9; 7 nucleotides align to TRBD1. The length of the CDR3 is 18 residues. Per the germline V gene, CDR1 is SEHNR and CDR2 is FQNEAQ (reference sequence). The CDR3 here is CASSIPPPGGHSQEPQYF. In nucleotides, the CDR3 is TGTGCCAGCAGCATACCCCCCCCAGGGGGACATAGCCAAGAGCCCCAGTACTTC.

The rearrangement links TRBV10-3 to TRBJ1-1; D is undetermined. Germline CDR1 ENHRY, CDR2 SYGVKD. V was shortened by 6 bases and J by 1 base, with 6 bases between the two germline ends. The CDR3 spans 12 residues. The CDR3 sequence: CAIREGNTEAFF. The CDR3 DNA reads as TGTGCCATCAGAGAAGGGAACACTGAAGCTTTCTTT.

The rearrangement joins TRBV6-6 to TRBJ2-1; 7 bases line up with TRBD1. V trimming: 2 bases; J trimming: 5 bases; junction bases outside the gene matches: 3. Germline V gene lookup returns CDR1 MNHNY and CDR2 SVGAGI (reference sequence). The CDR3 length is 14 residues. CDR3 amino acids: CASSYPGGNNEQFF. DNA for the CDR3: TGTGCCAGCAGTTACCCAGGGGGAAACAATGAGCAGTTCTTC.

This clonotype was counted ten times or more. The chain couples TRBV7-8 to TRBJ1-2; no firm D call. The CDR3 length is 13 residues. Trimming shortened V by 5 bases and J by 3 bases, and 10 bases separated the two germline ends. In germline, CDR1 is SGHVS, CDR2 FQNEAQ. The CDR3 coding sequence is TGTGCCAGCAGCCGTTCGAATTACTATGGCTACACCTTC. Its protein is CASSRSNYYGYTF.

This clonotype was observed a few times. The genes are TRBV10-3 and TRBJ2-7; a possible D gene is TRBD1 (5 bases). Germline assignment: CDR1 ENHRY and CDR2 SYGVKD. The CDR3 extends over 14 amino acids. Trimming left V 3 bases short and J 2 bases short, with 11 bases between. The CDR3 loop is CAISDNRLTYEQYV. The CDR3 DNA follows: TGTGCCATCAGTGACAACAGGCTTACCTACGAGCAGTACGTC.